This TCR beta chain is drawn from a study of CD8+ T cells in alopecia areata. Treatment defined: oral pan-JAK inhibitor, 5-10 mg twice daily. Turning to this clone: The antigen is undetermined.

cDNA reverse transcribed from extracted RNA served as the sequencing template. The repertoire was sequenced with immunoSEQ multiplex PCR; TCRdb's copy has only in-frame clones and lacks some. The table includes around 180,000 clones, roughly three fifths detected once. The study's findings and limits: Among the top 100, expanded CD8+ clones, as well as scalp clonality, were significantly decreased by tofacitinib. Clonality was higher in lesional than normal scalp, especially in alopecia totalis/universalis. There were also resident alphabeta T cells of normal skin sequenced in scalp samples.

The TCR sequence derives from a human donor with alopecia areata. Sequencing was performed on CD4+ T cells sorted from blood, taken between weeks 49 and 50, from a patient treated with tofacitinib.

CDR3: CASSPGLAGGTSTDTQYF. The CDR3 bases are TGCGCCAGCAGCCCCGGACTAGCGGGGGGGACTAGCACAGATACGCAGTATTTT. This sequence joins TRBV5-1 and TRBJ2-3; TRBD2 aligns across 15 bases. V lost 4 bases to trimming and J lost 0 bases; unmatched junction nucleotides: 6. Germline assignment: CDR1 SGHRS and CDR2 YFSETQ. This CDR3 is built from 18 residues. Drawing the rest from reference TRBV5-1 and TRBJ2-3, the complete variable domain is KAGVTQTPRYLIKTRGQQVTLSCSPISGHRSVSWYQQTPGQGLQFLFEYFSETQRNKGNFPGRFSGRQFSNSRSEMNVSTLELGDSALYLCASSPGLAGGTSTDTQYFGPGTRLTVL.